The 10 T cell receptor beta chains below all came from one sample that was sequenced in a study of read filtering for tumor transcriptome and immune sequencing. From about 400 ng of RNA, a library with molecular barcoded alpha/delta and beta/gamma adaptors was made. Each CDR3 protein gets one entry after TCRdb re-called the reads with MiXCR. The sample records roughly 93,000 distinct CDR3 sequences, roughly 21% being singletons. The sequencing input was a population of CD138-negative cells sorted from bone marrow. These receptors were taken from a donor aged 40 or over with multiple myeloma.

This clonotype was found a few times. The chain combines TRBV4-2 with TRBJ1-1; D is possibly TRBD1 (6 bases). CDR1 and CDR2 (germline): LGHNA, YNFKEQ. V was shortened by 3 bases and J by 6 bases, with 20 bases between the two germline ends. This CDR3 region has 16 residues. The DNA for the CDR3 is TGTGCCAGCAGCCAGGCCGGGTACAAGGGGGGCTCTGAAGCTTTCTTT. Translated: CASSQAGYKGGSEAFF.

This clonotype was seen repeatedly, ten times or more. J is TRBJ2-2 and V is TRBV10-3; D is unresolved. CDR3 length equals 12 residues. Trimming shortened V by 5 bases and J by 4 bases, and 5 bases separated the two germline ends. Germline loops: CDR1 ENHRY, CDR2 SYGVKD. CDR3 amino acids: CAISPVTGELFF. DNA for the CDR3: TGTGCCATCAGTCCTGTCACCGGGGAGCTGTTTTTT.

This clonotype came up many times. The chain is built from TRBV6-6 and TRBJ1-1, with D uncertain. V was pared by 2 bases and J by 2 bases, with 6 bases between. Germline V CDR1 and CDR2: MNHNY, SVGAGI (reference sequence). The CDR3 has 13 amino acids. CDR3 amino acids: CASSYGENTEAFF. The CDR3 DNA reads TGTGCCAGCAGTTACGGGGAAAACACTGAAGCTTTCTTT.

This clonotype was seen repeatedly, ten times or more. The chain carries TRBV12-3 or TRBV12-4 and TRBJ2-2; a weak D match, TRBD1 (6 bases). V lost 5 bases and J 6 bases, leaving 7 bases between the germline ends. The CDR3 spans 12 residues. The CDR3 DNA sequence: TGTGCCAGCAGTGACAGGTCCGGGGAGCTGTTTTTT. Amino acids: CASSDRSGELFF.

This clonotype appeared many times. The rearrangement joins TRBV29-1 to TRBJ1-1, with 7 bases matching TRBD1. The CDR3 loop spans 13 amino acids. The ends lost 6 bases at V and 4 bases at J; junction bases unmatched: 8. Germline V gene data show CDR1 as SQVTM and CDR2 as ANQGSEA. The CDR3 here is CSVLRDRGTEAFF. The CDR3 DNA follows: TGCAGCGTATTGCGGGACAGAGGCACTGAAGCTTTCTTT.

This clonotype was seen ten or more times. This rearrangement joins TRBV2 to TRBJ1-2; TRBD1 might be the D (6 bases). The CDR3 is made up of 15 amino acids. Trimming shortened V by 7 bases and J by 3 bases, and 18 bases separated the two germline ends. The V gene's germline CDR1 is SNHLY and CDR2 FYNNEI. CDR3 protein: CASIEPAGADYGYTF. The DNA of the CDR3 is TGTGCCAGCATCGAACCTGCAGGGGCTGACTATGGCTACACCTTC. Supplemented by reference TRBV2 and TRBJ1-2, the full variable domain reads EPEVTQTPSHQVTQMGQEVILRCVPISNHLYFYWYRQILGQKVEFLVSFYNNEISEKSEIFDDQFSVERPDGSNFTLKIRSTKLEDSAMYFCASIEPAGADYGYTFGSGTRLTVV.

This clonotype was detected many times. The chain recombines TRBV10-2 with TRBJ2-7; D gene ambiguous. Germline V gene lookup returns CDR1 WSHSY and CDR2 SAAADI. V was shortened by 6 bases and J by 3 bases, with 9 bases between the two germline ends. The CDR3 sequence is 12 residues long. CDR3 in amino acids: CASRDGNYEQYF. The CDR3 DNA reads TGCGCCAGCAGAGACGGTAACTACGAGCAGTACTTC.

This clonotype appeared many times. The chain has TRBV7-8 and TRBJ2-7; perhaps TRBD2 as D (5 bases). Germline assignment: CDR1 SGHVS and CDR2 FQNEAQ. V lost 5 bases to trimming and J lost 0 bases, with 14 bases between them. CDR3 length: 15 amino acids. CDR3 sequence (DNA): TGTGCCAGCAGCCTGACGGACTTTAGCTCCTACGAGCAGTACTTC. Its protein product is CASSLTDFSSYEQYF.

This clonotype was detected ten times or more. One end of the junction varies from germline; a read error may be responsible. The V gene is TRBV7-6, the J gene TRBJ2-1, with 14 positions matching TRBD2. The CDR3 is 16 amino acids. The germline CDR1 and CDR2 sequences are SGHVS and FNYEAQ. The CDR3 spells CASSSGLAGGSNEQFF. The CDR3 DNA reads as TGTGCCAGTAGCTCCGGACTAGCGGGGGGAAGCAATGAGCAGTTCTTC.

This clonotype was seen at least ten times. This chain joins TRBV11-2 and TRBJ2-5; perhaps D is TRBD1 or TRBD2 (6 bases each). The CDR3 has 16 residues. Trimming took off 5 bases at V and 3 bases at J, with 19 bases between the two ends. Germline CDR1 is SGHAT and CDR2 is FQNNGV. The CDR3 loop reads CASSLTMGAGKETQYF. DNA for the CDR3: TGTGCCAGCAGCCTAACCATGGGGGCGGGGAAAGAGACCCAGTACTTC.